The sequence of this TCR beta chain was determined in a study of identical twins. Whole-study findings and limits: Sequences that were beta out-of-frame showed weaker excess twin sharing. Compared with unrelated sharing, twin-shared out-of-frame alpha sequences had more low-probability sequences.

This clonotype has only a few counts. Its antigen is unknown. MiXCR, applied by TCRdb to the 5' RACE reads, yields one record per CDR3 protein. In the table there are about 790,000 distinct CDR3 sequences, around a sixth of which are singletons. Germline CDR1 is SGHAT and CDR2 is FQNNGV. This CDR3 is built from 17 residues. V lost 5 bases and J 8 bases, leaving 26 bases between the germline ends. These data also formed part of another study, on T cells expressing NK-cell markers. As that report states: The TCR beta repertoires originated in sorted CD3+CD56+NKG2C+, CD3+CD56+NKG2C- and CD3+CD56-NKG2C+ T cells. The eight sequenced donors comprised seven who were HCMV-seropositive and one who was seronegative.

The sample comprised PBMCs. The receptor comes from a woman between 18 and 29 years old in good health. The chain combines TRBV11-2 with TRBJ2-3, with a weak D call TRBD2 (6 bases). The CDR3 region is CASSAPGAGSRMRTQYF. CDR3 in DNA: TGTGCCAGCAGCGCCCCGGGCGCGGGGAGCAGGATGCGTACGCAGTATTTT.